This passage covers 25 T cell receptor beta chains from one sample sequenced in a study of T cell repertoires in cytomegalovirus infection. For these TCRs, the target antigens are not known. TCRdb fed the reads into MiXCR, producing one record per CDR3 protein. The top ten clones hold 10% to 15% of a sample with about 770,000 distinct CDR3 sequences, about 28% of them seen once. The sample here was cultured CD8+ T cells from PBMCs, taken from culture after CMV antigen stimulation. The receptors originated from a human donor in good health (CMV status not recorded). Some clones in this sample may be carry-over from other donors' samples.

Many counts were recorded for this clonotype. V gene TRBV7-6 combines with J gene TRBJ1-1; perhaps TRBD1 as D (6 bases). This CDR3 comprises 14 residues. The V gene lost 5 bases and the J gene lost 6 bases, with 16 bases spanning the gap. Per germline, CDR1 SGHVS and CDR2 FNYEAQ. CDR3 amino acids: CASSRGADAAEAFF. In DNA, the CDR3 is TGTGCCAGCAGCCGGGGGGCTGACGCAGCTGAAGCTTTCTTT.

This clonotype was observed a handful of times. The chain joins TRBV20-1 to TRBJ1-4; the D is unclear. This CDR3 is built from 13 residues. Trimming shortened V by 3 bases and J by 0 bases, and 5 bases separated the two germline ends. The V gene's germline CDR1 is DFQATT and CDR2 SNEGSKA (reference sequence). The CDR3 bases are TGCAGTGCTAGTCTTGCAACTAATGAAAAACTGTTTTTT. Translation gives CSASLATNEKLFF.

At least ten counts were recorded for this clonotype. The rearrangement uses TRBV2 and TRBJ1-2, with D possibly being TRBD1 (5 bases). Germline assignment: CDR1 SNHLY and CDR2 FYNNEI. Trimming removed 10 bases from V and 3 bases from J, with 15 bases in between. The CDR3 length is 13 residues. The CDR3, as DNA: TGTGCCAACAAAATGACGGGGGACTATGGCTACACCTTC. Its protein product is CANKMTGDYGYTF. Based on the CDR3 plus reference TRBV2 and TRBJ1-2, the full variable domain is EPEVTQTPSHQVTQMGQEVILRCVPISNHLYFYWYRQILGQKVEFLVSFYNNEISEKSEIFDDQFSVERPDGSNFTLKIRSTKLEDSAMYFCANKMTGDYGYTFGSGTRLTVV.

This clonotype was seen only a few times. The chain combines TRBV7-9 with TRBJ2-5, with D maybe TRBD1 (6 bases). The ends were cut back, 4 bases at V and 7 bases at J, with 19 bases in the middle. Germline V gene data show CDR1 as SEHNR and CDR2 as FQNEAQ (reference sequence). CDR3 size: 15 residues. CDR3 residues: CASSSGAGPVGTQYF. The CDR3 DNA follows: TGTGCCAGCAGCTCAGGGGCAGGGCCCGTGGGGACCCAGTACTTC.

The chain carries TRBV24-1 and TRBJ2-2, with TRBD1 matching 7 bases. The CDR3 is made up of 18 amino acids. Germline V gene sequence: CDR1 KGHDR, CDR2 SFDVKD. V shed 5 bases and J 4 bases; nucleotides not matched to a gene: 15. The CDR3 sequence is CATSALRDGQAFTGELFF. The CDR3 DNA reads TGTGCCACCAGTGCCCTCCGGGACGGACAGGCGTTCACCGGGGAGCTGTTTTTT.

The rearrangement uses TRBV20-1 and TRBJ2-5, with D perhaps TRBD1 (5 bases). From germline, CDR1 is DFQATT and CDR2 SNEGSKA (reference sequence). This CDR3 spans 13 amino acids. The V end was cut by 0 bases, the J end by 5 bases, with 10 bases between. The CDR3: CSARDQGVETQYF. CDR3 bases: TGCAGTGCTAGAGATCAAGGGGTTGAGACCCAGTACTTC.

This clonotype has just a few counts. This chain links TRBV12-3 or TRBV12-4 with TRBJ2-7; D is unresolved. The V end was cut by 6 bases, the J end by 4 bases, with 10 bases between. This CDR3 contains 12 residues. The CDR3 loop reads CASSMEPYEQYF. CDR3 nucleotides: TGTGCCAGCAGCATGGAACCGTACGAGCAGTACTTC.

The chain couples TRBV6-6 to TRBJ2-1; D could derive from TRBD1 or TRBD2 (7 bases each). The CDR3 contains 16 residues. V was pared by 5 bases and J by 8 bases, with 22 bases between. CDR1 is MNHNY and CDR2 is SVGAGI in the germline V gene (reference sequence). CDR3 protein: CASSGEGAFGGYEQFF. Written as DNA, the CDR3 is TGTGCCAGCAGTGGGGAGGGGGCCTTTGGAGGTTATGAGCAGTTCTTC.

The CDR3 protein is CAISPGAGGPSSREQYV. As DNA, the CDR3 is TGTGCCATCAGTCCCGGGGCAGGGGGCCCGTCTTCCCGCGAGCAGTACGTC. The gene calls are TRBV10-3 and TRBJ2-7, with 8 positions matching TRBD1. The V gene end was trimmed by 5 bases and the J gene end by 6 bases; junction bases not matched to a gene: 18. Germline-derived CDR1 and CDR2 are ENHRY and SYGVKD. This CDR3 region has 17 residues.

This clonotype showed up just a few times. The chain recombines TRBV20-1 with TRBJ1-6, with D uncertain. This CDR3 is 17 amino acids long. Per the germline V gene, CDR1 is DFQATT and CDR2 is SNEGSKA (reference sequence). V lost 3 bases to trimming and J lost 10 bases, with 25 bases between them. The CDR3 loop is CSARLPFKGTYGSPLHF. CDR3 nucleotides: TGCAGTGCTAGGCTTCCATTCAAGGGAACGTACGGCTCACCCCTCCACTTT.

This clonotype was counted ten times or more. The chain has TRBV7-2 and TRBJ1-2; D is uncertain. There are 18 residues in the CDR3. Germline CDR1 reads SGHTA; CDR2 reads FQGNSA. The ends were cut back, 5 bases at V and 8 bases at J, with 30 bases in the middle. This CDR3 is CASSQFLSRRGVKDGYTF. In DNA, the CDR3 is TGTGCCAGCAGCCAATTTTTATCCCGGCGGGGAGTAAAGGACGGCTACACCTTC. The full variable domain, rest sourced from reference TRBV7-2 and TRBJ1-2, is GAGVSQSPSNKVTEKGKDVELRCDPISGHTALYWYRQSLGQGLEFLIYFQGNSAPDKSGLPSDRFSAERTGGSVSTLTIQRTQQEDSAVYLCASSQFLSRRGVKDGYTFGSGTRLTVV.

The chain recombines TRBV6-2 or TRBV6-3 with TRBJ1-1, with D possibly being TRBD1 (5 bases). The germline V gene encodes CDR1 MNHEY and CDR2 SVGEGT. This CDR3 spans 14 amino acids. Trimming removed 6 bases from V and 4 bases from J, with 15 bases in between. CDR3 DNA: TGTGCCAGCAGCGACAGCCTTCGCGGCACTGAAGCTTTCTTT. Protein: CASSDSLRGTEAFF.

The J gene is TRBJ1-4, the V gene TRBV27, with D unclear. The ends were cut back, 0 bases at V and 7 bases at J, with 12 bases in the middle. Germline V lookup: CDR1 MNHEY, CDR2 SMNVEV (reference sequence). The CDR3 length is 15 residues. This CDR3 reads CASSLSRPAGEKLFF. CDR3 DNA: TGTGCCAGCAGTTTATCGAGGCCGGCCGGTGAAAAACTGTTTTTT.

Only a few counts were recorded for this clonotype. The rearrangement uses TRBV6-5 and TRBJ2-7, with 7 bases aligning to TRBD1. Germline V CDR1 and CDR2: MNHEY, SVGAGI. Trimming at V came to 4 bases and at J to 1 base, leaving 10 bases not matched to a gene. The CDR3 contains 16 residues. The CDR3, as DNA: TGTGCCAGCAGTTTCCCGGAACAGGGGTCTTCCTACGAGCAGTACTTC. Its translation: CASSFPEQGSSYEQYF.

Comments on this clonotype: Possible read error: a much larger clone is one base away. The chain combines TRBV15 with TRBJ1-1, with D unclear. The CDR3 loop spans 13 amino acids. The germline V gene has CDR1 LNHNV and CDR2 YYDKDF (reference sequence). V shed 5 bases and J shed 1 base, with 8 bases lying between them. The CDR3: CATSSPGNTEAFF. The CDR3 nucleotides read TGTGCCACCAGCTCCCCCGGGAACACTGAAGCTTTCTTT.

This clonotype was found many times. The germline gene is not matched at one end of the junction; a read error may be the cause. The chain recombines TRBV7-7 with TRBJ2-7, with D maybe TRBD2 (7 bases). Germline-derived CDR1 and CDR2 are SSHAT and FNYEAQ (reference sequence). The CDR3 totals 13 residues. The CDR3 loop reads CASSLEGGYEQYF. The CDR3 DNA follows: TGTGCTAGCAGCTTAGAGGGGGGGTACGAGCAGTACTTC.

This clonotype appeared a few times. This chain links TRBV7-9 with TRBJ2-2; tentatively, D is TRBD1 (6 bases). The CDR3 totals 17 residues. CDR1 SEHNR and CDR2 FQNEAQ come from the germline V gene (reference sequence). V was cut by 3 bases and J by 1 base, with 15 bases left in between. Here the CDR3 DNA reads TGTGCCAGCAGCTTTCAGCCGGGACACCAGAACACCGGGGAGCTGTTTTTT. Protein product: CASSFQPGHQNTGELFF.

This clonotype is categorized as medium-sized. The chain is built from TRBV6-1 and TRBJ1-2; 11 bases match TRBD1. The V segment lost 5 bases and the J segment 5 bases; nucleotides outside the gene matches: 7. CDR3 size: 15 residues. The V gene's germline CDR1 is MNHNS and CDR2 SASEGT. This CDR3 is CASSIKGQGAYGYTF. CDR3 sequence (DNA): TGTGCCAGCAGTATCAAAGGACAGGGGGCTTATGGCTACACCTTC.

This chain connects TRBV9 to TRBJ2-3; 8 bases match TRBD2. Germline assignment: CDR1 SGDLS and CDR2 YYNGEE. Unmatched junction bases numbered 4, after V lost 0 bases and J lost 1 base. The CDR3 loop spans 16 amino acids. The CDR3 bases are TGTGCCAGCAGCGTAGGACTAGCGCCACGCACAGATACGCAGTATTTT. Translating gives CASSVGLAPRTDTQYF.

This clonotype was observed once. A much larger clone sits a single nucleotide away, making a read error possible. The CDR3 sequence is CAGSLGLGATQPQHF. CDR3 sequence (DNA): TGTGCCGGCAGCTTAGGCCTAGGCGCAACCCAGCCCCAGCATTTT. The V call is TRBV7-2, the J call TRBJ1-5; D call uncertain. The CDR3 has 15 amino acids. In germline, CDR1 is SGHTA, CDR2 FQGNSA.

This clonotype was seen more than once but under ten times. The gene calls are TRBV2 and TRBJ2-5; 7 bases are shared with TRBD1. The germline gives CDR1 SNHLY, CDR2 FYNNEI. This CDR3 is built from 16 residues. J lost 2 bases, V lost 6 bases, and 12 bases had no gene match. CDR3 bases: TGTGCCAGCAGAGGACCGGAATCGGGACAGCAAGAGACCCAGTACTTC. Protein product: CASRGPESGQQETQYF.

This clonotype was counted between two and nine times. V usage is TRBV6-5 and J usage is TRBJ1-6; perhaps TRBD1 as D (5 bases). Germline CDR1 MNHEY, CDR2 SVGAGI. The CDR3 consists of 15 residues. Trimming stripped 0 bases from V and 4 bases from J, with 7 bases between. The CDR3 DNA follows: TGTGCCAGCAGTTACTCGGGGGTTTATAATTCACCCCTCCACTTT. It specifies CASSYSGVYNSPLHF.

The rearrangement uses TRBV12-3 or TRBV12-4 and TRBJ2-3; 10 nucleotides line up with TRBD2. This CDR3 spans 14 amino acids. Losses at the gene ends were 7 bases for V and 6 bases for J; bases not matched to a gene: 7. The CDR3, as DNA: TGTGCCAGCACCCCACTAGCGGGGTTGGATACGCAGTATTTT. It is translated as CASTPLAGLDTQYF.

This clonotype was recorded a few times. V gene TRBV14 combines with J gene TRBJ1-5; a possible D gene is TRBD1 (6 bases). V gave up 8 bases and J gave up 5 bases, with 13 bases separating them. This CDR3 contains 13 residues. The germline V gene encodes CDR1 SGHDN and CDR2 FVKESK. As DNA, the CDR3 is TGTGCCAGCCGCCGGGGGCCGCATCAGCCCCAGCATTTT. This codes for CASRRGPHQPQHF.

The J gene is TRBJ1-1, the V gene TRBV6-1; D is undetermined. Germline V gene lookup returns CDR1 MNHNS and CDR2 SASEGT. V was pared by 5 bases and J by 0 bases, with 13 bases between. The CDR3 is 15 residues long. In DNA form, the CDR3 reads TGTGCCAGCAGTTTGACTGGTTGGATGAACACTGAAGCTTTCTTT. Translated, it gives CASSLTGWMNTEAFF.